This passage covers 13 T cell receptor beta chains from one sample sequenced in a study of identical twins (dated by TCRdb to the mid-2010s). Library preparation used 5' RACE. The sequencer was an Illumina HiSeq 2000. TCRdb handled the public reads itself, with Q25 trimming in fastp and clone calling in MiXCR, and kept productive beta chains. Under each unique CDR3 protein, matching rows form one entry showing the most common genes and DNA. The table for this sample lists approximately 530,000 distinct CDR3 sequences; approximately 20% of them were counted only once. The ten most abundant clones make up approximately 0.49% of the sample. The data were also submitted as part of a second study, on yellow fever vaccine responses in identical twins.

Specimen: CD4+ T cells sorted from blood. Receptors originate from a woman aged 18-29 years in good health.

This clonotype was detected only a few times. As DNA, the CDR3 is TGTGCCAGCAAGAATAGCGGGGGGGCTCACAATGAGCAGTTCTTC. Translating it yields CASKNSGGAHNEQFF. This chain joins TRBV12-3 or TRBV12-4 and TRBJ2-1; TRBD2 agrees at 11 bases. This CDR3 comprises 15 residues. The V segment lost 7 bases and the J segment 5 bases; nucleotides outside the gene matches: 7.

The CDR3 here is CASSYLDRGNTGELFF. In DNA, the CDR3 is TGTGCCAGCAGCTACCTGGACAGGGGGAACACCGGGGAGCTGTTTTTT. The chain has TRBV21-1 and TRBJ2-2; the D segment call TRBD1 is taken from the table without a DNA check. TRBV21-1 is labeled a pseudogene. This CDR3 spans 16 amino acids.

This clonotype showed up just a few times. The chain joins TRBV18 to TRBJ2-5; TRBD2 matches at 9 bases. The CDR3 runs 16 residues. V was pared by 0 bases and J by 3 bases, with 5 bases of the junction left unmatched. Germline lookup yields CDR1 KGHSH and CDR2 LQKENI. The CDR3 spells CASSPPEAGGEETQYF. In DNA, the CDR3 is TGTGCCAGCTCACCACCGGAAGCGGGGGGAGAAGAGACCCAGTACTTC.

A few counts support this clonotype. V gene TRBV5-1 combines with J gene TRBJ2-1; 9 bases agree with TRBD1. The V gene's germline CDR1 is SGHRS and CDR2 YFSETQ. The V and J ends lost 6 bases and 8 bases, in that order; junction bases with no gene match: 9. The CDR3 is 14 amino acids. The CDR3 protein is CASTLAWTGDEQFF. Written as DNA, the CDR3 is TGCGCCAGCACCCTGGCTTGGACAGGGGATGAGCAGTTCTTC.

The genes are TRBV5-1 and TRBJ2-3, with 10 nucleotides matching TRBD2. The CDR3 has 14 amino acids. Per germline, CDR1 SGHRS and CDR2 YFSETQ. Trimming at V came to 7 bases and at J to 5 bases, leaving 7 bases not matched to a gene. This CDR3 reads CASRSLAGEDTQYF. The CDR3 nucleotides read TGCGCCAGCCGGTCCCTAGCGGGAGAAGATACGCAGTATTTT.

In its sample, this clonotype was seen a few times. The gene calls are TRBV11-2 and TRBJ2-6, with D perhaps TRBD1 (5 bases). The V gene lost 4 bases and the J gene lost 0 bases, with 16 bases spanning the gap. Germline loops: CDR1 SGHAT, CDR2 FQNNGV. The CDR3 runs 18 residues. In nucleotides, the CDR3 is TGTGCCAGCAGCTCCGAATACAGGAAGAGCTCTGGGGCCAACGTCCTGACTTTC. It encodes CASSSEYRKSSGANVLTF.

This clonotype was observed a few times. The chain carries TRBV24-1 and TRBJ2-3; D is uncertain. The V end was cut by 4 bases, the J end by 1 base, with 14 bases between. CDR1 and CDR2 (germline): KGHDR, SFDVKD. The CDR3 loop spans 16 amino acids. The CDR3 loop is CATSEPGPEGTDTQYF. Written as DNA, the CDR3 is TGTGCCACCAGTGAACCGGGCCCCGAAGGCACAGATACGCAGTATTTT.

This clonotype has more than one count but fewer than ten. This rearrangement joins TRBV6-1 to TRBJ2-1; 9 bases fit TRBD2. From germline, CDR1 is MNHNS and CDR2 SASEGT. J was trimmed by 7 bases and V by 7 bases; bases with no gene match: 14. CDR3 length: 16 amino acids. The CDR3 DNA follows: TGTGCCAGCAAGTATCAAGGCGGGGGGGCCCGGAATGAGCAGTTCTTC. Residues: CASKYQGGGARNEQFF.

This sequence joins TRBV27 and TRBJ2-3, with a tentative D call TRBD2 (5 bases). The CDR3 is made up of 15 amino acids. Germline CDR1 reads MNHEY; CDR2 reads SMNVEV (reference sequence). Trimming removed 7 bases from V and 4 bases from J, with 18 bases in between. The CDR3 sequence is CASKRGELAADTQYF. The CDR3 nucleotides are TGTGCCAGCAAACGCGGTGAGCTAGCAGCAGATACGCAGTATTTT.

CDR3 in DNA: TGTGCCAGCAGCTCCCTGGGACAGGGGGCGAAATTCACCGGGGAGCTGTTTTTT. Its translation is CASSSLGQGAKFTGELFF. The J gene is TRBJ2-2, the V gene TRBV11-2, with 12 positions matching TRBD1. This CDR3 has 18 amino acids. Germline V gene lookup returns CDR1 SGHAT and CDR2 FQNNGV. The V gene end was trimmed by 4 bases and the J gene end by 4 bases; junction bases not matched to a gene: 10.

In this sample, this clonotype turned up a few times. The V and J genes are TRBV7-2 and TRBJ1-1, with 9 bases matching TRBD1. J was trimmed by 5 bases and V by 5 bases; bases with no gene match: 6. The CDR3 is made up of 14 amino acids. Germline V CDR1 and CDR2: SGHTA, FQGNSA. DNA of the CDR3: TGTGCCAGCAGCCTACAGGGGGCATGGACTGAAGCTTTCTTT. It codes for CASSLQGAWTEAFF.

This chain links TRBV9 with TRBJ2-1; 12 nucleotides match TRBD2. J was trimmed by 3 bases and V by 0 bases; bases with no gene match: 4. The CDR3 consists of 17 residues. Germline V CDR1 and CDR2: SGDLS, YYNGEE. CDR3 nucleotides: TGTGCCAGCAGCGTAGCGTCGACTAGCGGGGGCTACAATGAGCAGTTCTTC. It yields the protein CASSVASTSGGYNEQFF. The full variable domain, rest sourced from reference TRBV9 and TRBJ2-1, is DSGVTQTPKHLITATGQRVTLRCSPRSGDLSVYWYQQSLDQGLQFLIQYYNGEERAKGNILERFSAQQFPDLHSELNLSSLELGDSALYFCASSVASTSGGYNEQFFGPGTRLTVL.

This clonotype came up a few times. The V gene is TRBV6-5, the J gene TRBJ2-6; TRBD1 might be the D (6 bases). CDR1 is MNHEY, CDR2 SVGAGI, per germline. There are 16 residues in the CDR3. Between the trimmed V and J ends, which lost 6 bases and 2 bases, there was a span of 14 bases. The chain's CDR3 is CASSYRQAAGANVLTF. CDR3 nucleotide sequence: TGTGCCAGCAGCTATCGACAGGCCGCTGGGGCCAACGTCCTGACTTTC.